A single sample is the source of the 3 T cell receptor beta chains below, sequenced in a study of T cells in Graves' hyperthyroidism and ophthalmopathy. Researchers amplified the TCR beta CDR3 regions from RNA transcripts. The TCR CDR3 was amplified in a first-round RT-PCR using the HTBI primer set. TCRdb independently ran MiXCR on the multiplex PCR reads; one entry per CDR3 protein. The sample lists 500,000 to 600,000 distinct CDR3 sequences, 40% to 50% occurring once. Sequences were obtained from peripheral blood or thyroid tissue (not recorded which). These receptors were taken from an adult woman with Graves' disease, either hyperthyroidism or ophthalmopathy (not recorded which).

The chain is built from TRBV10-3 and TRBJ2-2; D uncertain. This CDR3 has 10 residues. V was shortened by 3 bases and J by 8 bases, with 1 base between the two germline ends. Germline lookup yields CDR1 ENHRY and CDR2 SYGVKD. CDR3 sequence: CAISEGELFF. The CDR3 region has the DNA TGTGCCATCAGTGAAGGGGAGCTGTTTTTT.

The chain joins TRBV2 to TRBJ1-6; D is unresolved. CDR1 and CDR2 (germline): SNHLY, FYNNEI. The V and J ends lost 7 bases and 6 bases respectively, with 13 bases between them. CDR3 length equals 14 residues. CDR3 residues: CASNRQDPNSPLHF. As DNA, the CDR3 is TGTGCCAGCAACCGGCAGGACCCTAATTCACCCCTCCACTTT.

This chain uses TRBV7-9 with TRBJ2-7; 9 nucleotides line up with TRBD1. Germline values: CDR1 SEHNR, CDR2 FQNEAQ (reference sequence). This CDR3 has 14 amino acids. The junction had 10 bases not matched to a gene; V was cut back by 7 bases and J by 6 bases. The CDR3 loop is CASTNRGPLPEQYF. The CDR3 DNA follows: TGTGCCAGCACCAACAGGGGGCCCCTCCCCGAGCAGTACTTC.